This entry lists 18 T cell receptor beta chains sequenced from one sample in a study of blood T cell repertoires in COVID-19. Measured with immunoSEQ multiplex PCR; TCRdb has only the in-frame clones, and not every one. This table holds a few hundred thousand clones, around 87% found once. Sequenced: peripheral blood. Receptors were obtained from a man aged 55 to 70 who had recovered from COVID-19.

The chain couples TRBV28 to TRBJ2-7, with 9 bases that match TRBD1. This CDR3 region has 14 residues. From germline, CDR1 is MDHEN and CDR2 SYDVKM. V trimming: 4 bases; J trimming: 8 bases; junction bases outside the gene matches: 9. CDR3 loop: CASSSGQGTRKQYF. CDR3 bases: TGTGCCAGCAGTTCGGGACAGGGTACTCGTAAGCAGTACTTC.

The V call is TRBV3-1 (or the pseudogene TRBV3-2), the J call TRBJ2-7; D gene unclear. CDR1 and CDR2 (germline): LGHDT, YNNKEL (reference sequence). With 3 bases removed from V and 1 base from J, the gap between germline ends came to 7 bases. The CDR3 consists of 13 residues. The CDR3 coding sequence is TGTGCCAGCAGCCACCGGGTTTCCTACGAGCAGTACTTC. It codes for CASSHRVSYEQYF.

The V and J genes are TRBV28 and TRBJ1-5, with D tentatively TRBD1 (6 bases). The CDR3 totals 15 residues. V shed 4 bases and J shed 2 bases, with 12 bases lying between them. Germline V gene data show CDR1 as MDHEN and CDR2 as SYDVKM. In DNA, the CDR3 is TGTGCCAGCAGTTCCAGGGGAATAGGCAATCAGCCCCAGCATTTT. Protein sequence: CASSSRGIGNQPQHF.

The table lists this clone with a count of one. CDR3 DNA: TGTGCCAGCAGCTTAGCAACAGATCAGCCCCAGCATTTT. It codes for CASSLATDQPQHF. This chain joins TRBV7-2 and TRBJ1-5; D is ambiguous. CDR3 length equals 13 residues. Trimming left V 0 bases short and J 5 bases short, with 5 bases between. Germline values: CDR1 SGHTA, CDR2 FQGNSA.

The chain joins TRBV11-2 to TRBJ1-1; 10 bases line up with TRBD1. This CDR3 has 15 amino acids. The V segment lost 5 bases and the J segment 2 bases; nucleotides outside the gene matches: 5. In germline, CDR1 is SGHAT, CDR2 FQNNGV. DNA for the CDR3: TGTGCCAGCAGCGCCTGGGACAGGGGAAACACTGAAGCTTTCTTT. Protein: CASSAWDRGNTEAFF. The full variable domain, with the rest looked up from reference TRBV11-2 and TRBJ1-1, is EAGVAQSPRYKIIEKRQSVAFWCNPISGHATLYWYQQILGQGPKLLIQFQNNGVVDDSQLPKDRFSAERLKGVDSTLKIQPAKLEDSAVYLCASSAWDRGNTEAFFGQGTRLTVV.

CDR3 sequence reads: CASSFLTYQQETQYF. In DNA form, the CDR3 reads TGTGCCAGCAGCTTCTTAACATACCAGCAAGAGACCCAGTACTTC. The chain couples TRBV5-5 to TRBJ2-5; the D is unclear. CDR1 and CDR2 from the germline V gene are SGHKS and YYEKEE (reference sequence). The CDR3 has 15 amino acids. Trimming stripped 2 bases from V and 2 bases from J, with 13 bases between.

The chain carries TRBV21-1 and TRBJ2-2; the table names TRBD2, a call not compared with the DNA. TRBV21-1 is designated a pseudogene. There are 15 residues in the CDR3. The CDR3 is CARIRGLGDTGELFF. DNA of the CDR3: TGTGCCAGGATAAGGGGACTAGGGGACACCGGGGAGCTGTTTTTT.

The chain combines TRBV7-3 with TRBJ1-2; a weak D match, TRBD1 (6 bases). The CDR3 contains 13 residues. CDR1 is SGHTA and CDR2 is FQGTGA in the germline V gene. The V gene lost 2 bases and the J gene lost 6 bases, with 10 bases spanning the gap. The CDR3 reads CASSLAGANGYTF. The CDR3 nucleotides read TGTGCCAGCAGCTTAGCAGGGGCGAATGGCTACACCTTC.

The chain uses TRBV7-2 and TRBJ2-3, with D possibly matching TRBD2 (6 bases). V lost 1 base and J lost 2, with 13 bases in between. CDR3 length: 16 amino acids. Looked up from germline, CDR1 is SGHTA and CDR2 is FQGNSA. The DNA of the CDR3 is TGTGCCAGCAGCTTAGTGGGGGGAGGCTACACAGATACGCAGTATTTT. Protein: CASSLVGGGYTDTQYF. The whole variable domain, filled in from reference TRBV7-2 and TRBJ2-3, reads GAGVSQSPSNKVTEKGKDVELRCDPISGHTALYWYRQSLGQGLEFLIYFQGNSAPDKSGLPSDRFSAERTGGSVSTLTIQRTQQEDSAVYLCASSLVGGGYTDTQYFGPGTRLTVL.

Only a few counts were recorded for this clone. The J gene is TRBJ2-1, the V gene TRBV24-1; no firm D call. This CDR3 has 14 amino acids. Germline CDR1 and CDR2: KGHDR and SFDVKD. Trimming shortened V by 2 bases and J by 7 bases, and 11 bases separated the two germline ends. In nucleotides, the CDR3 is TGTGCCACCAGTGATTCCGAGGCGATTAATGAGCAGTTCTTC. It translates to CATSDSEAINEQFF.

The CDR3 nucleotides read TGTGCCAGCAGCATCACAGGGGCGGGGGGGGTCTATGGCTACACCTTC. As protein: CASSITGAGGVYGYTF. The rearrangement links TRBV27 to TRBJ1-2; 7 nucleotides align to TRBD1. Germline V gene sequence: CDR1 MNHEY, CDR2 SMNVEV (reference sequence). This CDR3 contains 16 residues. J was trimmed by 4 bases and V by 6 bases; bases with no gene match: 14.

The chain couples TRBV7-6 to TRBJ1-6; 9 positions agree with TRBD1. Germline values: CDR1 SGHVS, CDR2 FNYEAQ. The CDR3 totals 17 residues. Trimming took 5 bases from V and 6 from J; bases not matched to a gene: 11. As DNA, the CDR3 is TGTGCCAGCAGCCCGTACCGGGACAGGGACCTTAATTCACCCCTCCACTTT. Its protein product is CASSPYRDRDLNSPLHF.

In DNA form, the CDR3 reads TGTGCCAGCAGCCTCGCGAAGGGGCCCTACAATGAGCAGTTCTTC. It codes for CASSLAKGPYNEQFF. This chain links TRBV7-3 with TRBJ2-1; perhaps TRBD1 as D (5 bases). The germline V and J ends were trimmed by 5 bases and 2 bases, with 13 bases remaining between them. This CDR3 has 15 residues. Germline V gene sequence: CDR1 SGHTA, CDR2 FQGTGA.

This clone is a singleton in its sample. The gene calls are TRBV11-3 and TRBJ1-6; D remains ambiguous. CDR1 SGHNT and CDR2 YENEEA come from the germline V gene. The germline V and J ends were trimmed by 5 bases and 5 bases, with 7 bases remaining between them. This CDR3 is built from 13 residues. Here the CDR3 DNA reads TGTGCCAGCAGCGAACAGAATAATTCACCCCTCCACTTT. It translates to CASSEQNNSPLHF.

The rearrangement uses TRBV28 and TRBJ1-5; D ambiguous. The CDR3 is made up of 14 amino acids. Germline CDR1 reads MDHEN; CDR2 reads SYDVKM. Trimming removed 6 bases at V and 6 bases at J, with 15 bases between. The CDR3 DNA reads TGTGCCAGCAGCTTACCGCGGGAGGGTCAGCCCCAGCATTTT. Protein product: CASSLPREGQPQHF.

The chain recombines TRBV5-1 with TRBJ2-1; D is unresolved. This CDR3 spans 14 amino acids. The V gene lost 0 bases and the J gene lost 4 bases, with 8 bases spanning the gap. Germline CDR1 is SGHRS and CDR2 is YFSETQ. As DNA, the CDR3 is TGCGCCAGCAGCTTGGGTGGCAGATACAATGAGCAGTTCTTC. It yields the protein CASSLGGRYNEQFF.

This rearrangement joins TRBV4-1 to TRBJ2-3, with 8 bases matching TRBD2. This CDR3 comprises 13 residues. J gave up 5 bases and V 2 bases, and 0 bases lay outside the gene matches. Germline V gene lookup returns CDR1 MGHRA and CDR2 YSYEKL. The CDR3 here is CASSQLAGDTQYF. CDR3 sequence (DNA): TGCGCCAGCAGCCAACTAGCGGGAGATACGCAGTATTTT.

The chain carries TRBV27 and TRBJ2-1; 12 nucleotides line up with TRBD2. The CDR3 consists of 16 residues. Looked up from germline, CDR1 is MNHEY and CDR2 is SMNVEV (reference sequence). The V and J ends lost 5 bases and 8 bases, in that order; junction bases with no gene match: 10. The CDR3 region is CASSPSGGALSHEQFF. The CDR3 DNA is TGTGCCAGCAGTCCTAGCGGGGGGGCCTTGTCGCATGAGCAGTTCTTC.